This T cell receptor (beta chain) was recorded in a study of T cell responses to AZD1222 COVID-19 vaccine. Overall study: Second-dose schedules of about 4 or about 12 weeks were combined.

CDR1 SGHVS and CDR2 FNYEAQ come from the germline V gene. This CDR3 comprises 15 residues. V was clipped by 7 bases and J by 2 bases, with 18 bases between them. As concerns this clone: What it binds is not known.

Regarding the study as a whole: Only five to seven individuals given AZD1222 were seropositive at baseline. There were repertoire samples only from the period after the peak T cell response. Reportedly, nearly half of unique spike TCRs recognized epitopes outside B.1.351/B.1.1.7 mutations.

Only in-frame clones appear in the TCRdb table, and some are missing; sequencing was by immunoSEQ multiplex PCR. The sample carries roughly 150,000 clones, roughly 90% recorded once. The V and J genes are TRBV7-6 and TRBJ2-7, with D possibly matching TRBD2 (5 bases). The specimen was peripheral blood, collected on day 0 of AZD1222 vaccination. The clonotype was recovered from an adult in good health. The CDR3 loop is CASTESSVRPYEQYF. Written as DNA, the CDR3 is TGTGCCAGCACCGAGAGTAGCGTGAGACCCTACGAGCAGTACTTC.